What follows describes a single T cell receptor (beta chain). TCRdb's table, derived via immunoSEQ multiplex PCR, lists solely in-frame clones and lacks some. The sample records about 1.1 million clones, 60% to 80% being singletons. The record originates from a study of shared clonotypes between healthy human individuals. Trimming took off 10 bases at V and 6 bases at J, with 4 bases between the two ends. Germline V gene data show CDR1 as MNHEY and CDR2 as SVGAGI. The CDR3 loop spans 8 amino acids. The sequence was collected from a man between 18 and 29 years old in good health. Some clones in this sample may be carry-over from other donors' samples. The source material was memory CD4+ T cells from PBMCs. Subset indicated: CD45RA-negative fraction. This chain connects TRBV6-5 to TRBJ2-7; D unresolved. This CDR3 is CAMSEQYF. The CDR3 nucleotides read TGTGCCATGAGCGAGCAGTACTTC.